This is a list of T cell receptor beta chains from one sample in a study of T cells after yellow fever vaccination. TCRdb re-derived calls from the 5' RACE reads in MiXCR, one entry per CDR3 protein. The sample contains roughly 500,000 distinct CDR3 sequences, 15% to 20% of which appear only once. Sequenced material: PBMCs, taken 15 days after the yellow fever booster vaccination. All receptors come from a man aged 25 to 40 who received the YFV17D yellow fever vaccine. The CDR3 runs from the conserved cysteine through the conserved F or W. D genes are given only for firm matches. Clone size is stated in some rows and not others, as once, few, many or a class when expanded.

TRBJ2-1,-,TRBV21-1,few,TGTGCCAGCAGCGGACAGGGGGGTTCCTACAATGAGCAGTTCTTC,CASSGQGGSYNEQFF
TRBJ2-3,-,TRBV4-3,few,TGCGCCAGCAGCCGACGGGAGTATGGCACAGATACGCAGTATTTT,CASSRREYGTDTQYF
TRBJ2-2,TRBD1,TRBV28,-,TGTGCCAGCAGCACCCGGGACAGGGGAACCGGGGAGCTGTTTTTT,CASSTRDRGTGELFF
TRBJ1-2,-,TRBV29-1,few,TGCAGCGTTGGGGTGGACACCAACTATGGCTACACCTTC,CSVGVDTNYGYTF
TRBJ2-1,TRBD2,TRBV9,few,TGTGCCAGCAGCTCGAGCGGGAGCCTCAATGAGCAGTTCTTC,CASSSSGSLNEQFF
TRBJ2-7,TRBD1,TRBV7-9,-,TGTGCCAGCAGCTTTGGCACAGGGGATAAATACGAGCAGTACTTC,CASSFGTGDKYEQYF
TRBJ2-1,TRBD2,TRBV18,-,TGTGCCATCTCACCACCGGGAGGGGCGGGGAACGACAATGAGCAGTTCTTC,CAISPPGGAGNDNEQFF
TRBJ2-1,-,TRBV7-9,few,TGTGCCAGCAGCTCTGTCCGGGACTCACGAGGGTTCTTC,CASSSVRDSRGFF
TRBJ2-2,-,TRBV7-6,-,TGTGCCAGCAGCTTAGGCAGGGGAGGCACCGGGGAGCTGTTTTTT,CASSLGRGGTGELFF
TRBJ1-2,-,TRBV20-1,few,TGCACCCCGAAGTCGGGCGCGGAAGGCTACACCTTC,CTPKSGAEGYTF
TRBJ2-1,-,TRBV20-1,-,TGCAGTGCTAGAAGGTTAGGGGGGACCTCAAATAACAATGAGCAGTTCTTC,CSARRLGGTSNNNEQFF
TRBJ2-3,TRBD1,TRBV2,-,TGTGCCAGCAGCACAGGGGGTGCAGATACGCAGTATTTT,CASSTGGADTQYF
TRBJ2-1,TRBD2,TRBV27,-,TGTGCCAGCAGTTTATCAGGGGCGGGACTAGCAATCGAGCAGTTCTTC,CASSLSGAGLAIEQFF
TRBJ2-7,-,TRBV12-3/TRBV12-4,-,TGTGCCAGCAGTTTTGTCAGAGCCTACGAGCAGTACTTC,CASSFVRAYEQYF
TRBJ2-1,TRBD2,TRBV7-2,few,TGTGCCAGCAGCTTAACTAGCGGGAGGATAAATGAGCAGTTCTTC,CASSLTSGRINEQFF
TRBJ2-7,-,TRBV19,-,TGTGCCAGTAGTGGGGCCGGGTCTTACGAGCAGTACTTC,CASSGAGSYEQYF
TRBJ2-7,-,TRBV7-2,few,TGTGCCAGCAGATTAGCCGCTAGTCACGAGCAGTACTTC,CASRLAASHEQYF
TRBJ2-3,TRBD2,TRBV4-2,-,TGTGCCAGTACCGCCGGCGGGAGGACTATCACAGATACGCAGTATTTT,CASTAGGRTITDTQYF
TRBJ2-5,-,TRBV9,-,TGTGCCAGCAGCGGGCGGACTTCGGCGGAGACCCAGTACTTC,CASSGRTSAETQYF
TRBJ2-7,TRBD2,TRBV7-6,-,TGTGCCAGCAGCTTAGTGACTAGCGGGAGGCAAGTATACGAGCAGTACTTC,CASSLVTSGRQVYEQYF
TRBJ1-1,-,TRBV28,few,TGTGCCAGCGGCGAGATCGATAACACTGAAGCTTTCTTT,CASGEIDNTEAFF
TRBJ2-3,-,TRBV5-1,-,TGCGCCAGCAGCCCGCCCGCCGCACGAGACGGAGATACGCAGTATTTT,CASSPPAARDGDTQYF
TRBJ2-1,-,TRBV11-3,-,TGTGCCAGCAGCCCCGACAGCAATGAGCAGTTCTTC,CASSPDSNEQFF
TRBJ2-2,TRBD1,TRBV4-3,-,TGCGCCAGCAGCCACAAACAGGGGGCGGGAGGGGAGCTGTTTTTT,CASSHKQGAGGELFF
TRBJ2-2,-,TRBV4-3,-,TGCGCCAGCAGCCAATCCGGGGGAAATGAAAGAACCGGGGAGCTGTTTTTT,CASSQSGGNERTGELFF
TRBJ2-7,-,TRBV6-5,many,TGTGCCAGCAGTTACCAGGGGACCTACGAGCAGTACTTC,CASSYQGTYEQYF
TRBJ2-3,-,TRBV7-2,-,TGTGCCAGCATGGCCTATAGCACAGATACGCAGTATTTT,CASMAYSTDTQYF
TRBJ2-2,-,TRBV6-5,-,TGTGCCAGCAGTTACTCGACGTCAGGGGGGTTAGGCGGGGAGCTGTTTTTT,CASSYSTSGGLGGELFF
TRBJ2-1,-,TRBV5-1,-,TGCGCCAGCAGCCCCGGGGGCCAACCCCTGTACAATGAGCAGTTCTTC,CASSPGGQPLYNEQFF
TRBJ2-7,TRBD2,TRBV13,few,TGTGCCAGCAGCATTCGTAGCGGGAGGGCCCAGGAGCAGTACTTC,CASSIRSGRAQEQYF
TRBJ2-7,-,TRBV27,-,TGTGCCAGCAGTTTATCCTGGCGGACCGAGCAGTACTTC,CASSLSWRTEQYF
TRBJ2-1,-,TRBV7-2,few,TGTGCCAGCAGCCGGGGGGGGCAGGGGGCTCTTGGGCAGTTCTTC,CASSRGGQGALGQFF
TRBJ2-2,TRBD2,TRBV6-5,-,TGTGCCAGCAGTCTCCTCGGGACTAGCAAGTCAAACACCGGGGAGCTGTTTTTT,CASSLLGTSKSNTGELFF
TRBJ2-7,-,TRBV20-1,few,TGCAGTGCTAAGGAACACAGGACGTTTACCTACGAGCAGTACTTC,CSAKEHRTFTYEQYF
TRBJ1-5,-,TRBV14,few,TGTGCCAGCAGCCAAGATGGGAATCAGCCCCAGCATTTT,CASSQDGNQPQHF
TRBJ2-1,-,TRBV7-3,few,TGTGCCAGCAGCTGGGGACCATACAATGAGCAGTTCTTC,CASSWGPYNEQFF
TRBJ2-7,TRBD2,TRBV5-1,few,TGCGCCAGCAGCTTGGAACTCAGCGGGAGGGCCCACGAGCAGTACTTC,CASSLELSGRAHEQYF
TRBJ2-6,-,TRBV11-2,-,TGTGCCAGCAACCTAAGGGGGGACAGTTCTACTGGGGCCAACGTCCTGACTTTC,CASNLRGDSSTGANVLTF
TRBJ2-3,-,TRBV5-1,few,TGCGCCAGCAGCAGTGAGAATTCAGATACGCAGTATTTT,CASSSENSDTQYF
TRBJ2-2,-,TRBV7-8,-,TGTGCCAGCAGCTCCTTCGGAGGAGCGCTGTTTTTT,CASSSFGGALFF
TRBJ2-2,TRBD2,TRBV11-2,-,TGTGCCAGCACCTTCGGAGCGGGAGTAGGCGGGGAGCTGTTTTTT,CASTFGAGVGGELFF
TRBJ2-2,TRBD2,TRBV4-3,-,TGCGCCAGCAGCCAAGAGAGTGGCGGGAGGGTAAACACCGGGGAGCTGTTTTTT,CASSQESGGRVNTGELFF
TRBJ2-3,-,TRBV5-1,few,TGCGCCAGCAGCTTGAACTCTAGGGATACGCAGTATTTT,CASSLNSRDTQYF
TRBJ2-1,TRBD2,TRBV12-3/TRBV12-4,few,TGTGCCAGCAGTTTACGGCGGGAGGGGATCTACAATGAGCAGTTCTTC,CASSLRREGIYNEQFF
TRBJ2-5,-,TRBV18,-,TGTGCCAGCTCCATCTCCGGGAACCAAGAGACCCAGTACTTC,CASSISGNQETQYF
TRBJ1-2,TRBD1,TRBV5-1,few,TGCGCCAGCAGCATTCGACAGGGATATTACTATGGCTACACCTTC,CASSIRQGYYYGYTF